These T cell receptor beta chains were read from a single sample in a study of shared clonotypes between healthy human individuals. Some clones are missing from TCRdb's copy, which holds only in-frame ones; the method was immunoSEQ multiplex PCR. The sample has fewer than 550,000 clones, nearly 80% seen once. Sequencing was performed on PBMCs. These receptors originate from a woman aged 35 to 49 in good health. Some clones in this sample may be carry-over from other donors' samples. CDR3s include the opening cysteine and the closing phenylalanine or tryptophan. The order of the fields is J gene, clone size, D gene, V gene, CDR3 DNA, CDR3 protein. A D gene is named only where the DNA matches it firmly. Expanded clones get a size class; other rows say once, few or many, or leave the size out.

j_gene: TRBJ1-2; abundance: once; d_gene: TRBD1; v_gene: TRBV30; CDR3nt: TGTGCCTGGAGTAGGGTTGGGGACAGATATGGCTACACCTTC; CDR3aa: CAWSRVGDRYGYTF
j_gene: TRBJ2-7; abundance: -; d_gene: TRBD2; v_gene: TRBV5-1; CDR3nt: TGCGCCAGCAGCATCGGGACTAGCGGTTCCTACGAGCAGTACTTC; CDR3aa: CASSIGTSGSYEQYF
j_gene: TRBJ2-7; abundance: many; d_gene: -; v_gene: TRBV14; CDR3nt: TGTGCCAGCAGCCAAGGGGTCATTCCCTACGAGCAGTACTTC; CDR3aa: CASSQGVIPYEQYF
j_gene: TRBJ1-5; abundance: -; d_gene: -; v_gene: TRBV7-6; CDR3nt: TGTGCCAGCAGCCCACTCTTAGCCGGGGCCCAGCATTTT; CDR3aa: CASSPLLAGAQHF
j_gene: TRBJ2-1; abundance: -; d_gene: TRBD1; v_gene: TRBV6-4; CDR3nt: TGTGCCAGCAGTGACTCAGGGACAGGGGGCAATGAGCAGTTCTTC; CDR3aa: CASSDSGTGGNEQFF
j_gene: TRBJ2-2; abundance: few; d_gene: TRBD2; v_gene: TRBV4-3; CDR3nt: TGCGCCAGCAGCCAAGGTCTAGCGGGATCTTCCGGGGAGCTGTTTTTT; CDR3aa: CASSQGLAGSSGELFF
j_gene: TRBJ1-1; abundance: few; d_gene: TRBD1; v_gene: TRBV5-1; CDR3nt: TGCGCCAGCAGCCCCGGGACAGGGTTGACTGAAGCTTTCTTT; CDR3aa: CASSPGTGLTEAFF
j_gene: TRBJ1-2; abundance: few; d_gene: -; v_gene: TRBV5-6; CDR3nt: TGTGCCAGCAGCTTGGGGGACAACTATGGCTACACCTTC; CDR3aa: CASSLGDNYGYTF
j_gene: TRBJ1-1; abundance: -; d_gene: -; v_gene: TRBV28; CDR3nt: TGTGCCAGCAGGATACAGGGGAACACTGAAGCTTTCTTT; CDR3aa: CASRIQGNTEAFF
j_gene: TRBJ2-7; abundance: -; d_gene: TRBD2; v_gene: TRBV7-6; CDR3nt: TGTGCCAGCAGCACGGGACTAGCGGGAGTGGAGCAGTACTTC; CDR3aa: CASSTGLAGVEQYF
j_gene: TRBJ2-5; abundance: -; d_gene: -; v_gene: TRBV28; CDR3nt: TGTGCCAGCAGTTTCGGTGGACAGCAAGAGACCCAGTACTTC; CDR3aa: CASSFGGQQETQYF
j_gene: TRBJ2-1; abundance: -; d_gene: -; v_gene: TRBV9; CDR3nt: TGTGCCAGCAGCGTAGGGGGGGATTCCTACAATGAGCAGTTCTTC; CDR3aa: CASSVGGDSYNEQFF
j_gene: TRBJ2-1; abundance: -; d_gene: TRBD2; v_gene: TRBV5-4; CDR3nt: TGTGCCAGCAGCTCTGGCGGGAGTTACAATGAGCAGTTCTTC; CDR3aa: CASSSGGSYNEQFF
j_gene: TRBJ2-3; abundance: -; d_gene: TRBD1; v_gene: TRBV11-2; CDR3nt: TGTGCCAGCAGCTTAGCCCGGGGACAGTGGGCGGCAGATACGCAGTATTTT; CDR3aa: CASSLARGQWAADTQYF
j_gene: TRBJ2-1; abundance: -; d_gene: TRBD2; v_gene: TRBV7-9; CDR3nt: TGTGCCAGCTGGGGATCTAGCGGGAGTTATGAGCAGTTCTTC; CDR3aa: CASWGSSGSYEQFF
j_gene: TRBJ1-2; abundance: once; d_gene: TRBD1; v_gene: TRBV19; CDR3nt: TGTGCCAGTAGACAGCAGGGGGATCCTAACTATGGCTACACCTTC; CDR3aa: CASRQQGDPNYGYTF
j_gene: TRBJ1-1; abundance: few; d_gene: -; v_gene: TRBV7-9; CDR3nt: TGTGCCAGCAGCTTAGACCTGGGCACTGAAGCTTTCTTT; CDR3aa: CASSLDLGTEAFF
j_gene: TRBJ1-2; abundance: -; d_gene: -; v_gene: TRBV6-5; CDR3nt: TGTGCCAGCAGTTACTCGGCCTTCTATGGCTACACCTTC; CDR3aa: CASSYSAFYGYTF
j_gene: TRBJ1-2; abundance: -; d_gene: -; v_gene: TRBV19; CDR3nt: TGTGCCAGTAGTATTTCCGCACGAGGCTACACCTTC; CDR3aa: CASSISARGYTF
j_gene: TRBJ2-7; abundance: -; d_gene: -; v_gene: TRBV2; CDR3nt: TGTGCCAGCAGCCCAGCCACAGGGTTTTCCTACGAGCAGTACTTC; CDR3aa: CASSPATGFSYEQYF
j_gene: TRBJ1-2; abundance: once; d_gene: -; v_gene: TRBV28; CDR3nt: TGTGCCAGCAGTACCCGAAGACAGGACGCTAAGGCGCACACCTTC; CDR3aa: CASSTRRQDAKAHTF
j_gene: TRBJ1-6; abundance: -; d_gene: TRBD1; v_gene: TRBV27; CDR3nt: TGTGCCAGCAGTTCACATATCGGACAGGGGAATTCACCCCTCCACTTT; CDR3aa: CASSSHIGQGNSPLHF
j_gene: TRBJ2-1; abundance: -; d_gene: -; v_gene: TRBV4-3; CDR3nt: TGCGCCAGCAGCCAGGAAACAGGCCCCTACAATGAGCAGTTCTTC; CDR3aa: CASSQETGPYNEQFF
j_gene: TRBJ2-1; abundance: -; d_gene: TRBD2; v_gene: TRBV18; CDR3nt: TGTGCCAGCTCACCCCTACGATCTGGACTAGCGGCAAACAATGAGCAGTTCTTC; CDR3aa: CASSPLRSGLAANNEQFF
j_gene: TRBJ2-1; abundance: -; d_gene: TRBD2; v_gene: TRBV7-6; CDR3nt: TGTGCCAGCAGGGCAAGCGGGAGTCTCTACAATGAGCAGTTCTTC; CDR3aa: CASRASGSLYNEQFF
j_gene: TRBJ2-1; abundance: -; d_gene: TRBD2; v_gene: TRBV18; CDR3nt: TGTGCCAGCTCACCATTTAGCGGGAGAAACAATGAGCAGTTCTTC; CDR3aa: CASSPFSGRNNEQFF
j_gene: TRBJ2-7; abundance: -; d_gene: TRBD2; v_gene: TRBV20-1; CDR3nt: TGCAGGGCGAGCGGGAGGGGCGAGCAGTACTTC; CDR3aa: CRASGRGEQYF
j_gene: TRBJ1-2; abundance: -; d_gene: -; v_gene: TRBV6-5; CDR3nt: TGTGCCAGCAGCGACGACAGGAGCCATGGCTACACCTTC; CDR3aa: CASSDDRSHGYTF
j_gene: TRBJ2-7; abundance: -; d_gene: -; v_gene: TRBV6-6; CDR3nt: TGTGCCAGCAACCTTCCGGGGGTCTCCTACGAGCAGTACTTC; CDR3aa: CASNLPGVSYEQYF
j_gene: TRBJ2-7; abundance: -; d_gene: -; v_gene: TRBV7-2; CDR3nt: TGTGCCAGCAGCTTACCCCGACTCGGGGGAGAGCAGTACTTC; CDR3aa: CASSLPRLGGEQYF
j_gene: TRBJ2-1; abundance: -; d_gene: TRBD1; v_gene: TRBV13; CDR3nt: TGTGCCAGCAGCTTAGTACAGGGGGACTTCAATGAGCAGTTCTTC; CDR3aa: CASSLVQGDFNEQFF
j_gene: TRBJ1-5; abundance: -; d_gene: -; v_gene: TRBV19; CDR3nt: TGTGCCAGTAGTGCGACACCGGGACGTAAGGGGTCGAGCAATCAGCCCCAGCATTTT; CDR3aa: CASSATPGRKGSSNQPQHF
j_gene: TRBJ2-1; abundance: -; d_gene: TRBD2; v_gene: TRBV19; CDR3nt: TGTGCCAGTAGTGTCCCGGGACTAGCGGGAGGCCCTAACTCCTACAATGAGCAGTTCTTC; CDR3aa: CASSVPGLAGGPNSYNEQFF
j_gene: TRBJ2-3; abundance: -; d_gene: TRBD2; v_gene: TRBV4-2; CDR3nt: TGTGCCAGCAGCGGCCGACTAGCTGGAGATACGCAGTATTTT; CDR3aa: CASSGRLAGDTQYF
j_gene: TRBJ2-3; abundance: -; d_gene: -; v_gene: TRBV7-8; CDR3nt: TGTGCCAGCAGCTTAGGCCGACGCCTCTCCGTTAGCGGTACTAGCACAGATACGCAGTATTTT; CDR3aa: CASSLGRRLSVSGTSTDTQYF
j_gene: TRBJ2-5; abundance: -; d_gene: -; v_gene: TRBV7-9; CDR3nt: TGTGCCAGCAGCTTACCCCTTTGGCCGGAGACCCAGTACTTC; CDR3aa: CASSLPLWPETQYF
j_gene: TRBJ2-5; abundance: -; d_gene: -; v_gene: TRBV5-6; CDR3nt: TGTGCCAGCAGCCGGAGGGTAGCCCAAGAGACCCAGTACTTC; CDR3aa: CASSRRVAQETQYF